This TCR beta chain is drawn from a study of untreated major depressive disorder. Findings of the study overall: CD4+ T cells from depressed patients used TRBV05-01 (Vbeta 5.1) more often than controls. Private clones made up every subject's top five TRBV05-01 clones.

The germline CDR1 and CDR2 sequences are MGHDK and SYGVNS. Trimming cost V 11 bases and J 4 bases; bases outside gene matches: 4. The length of the CDR3 is 13 residues. As regards this clone: Its target is unknown.

Assay: immunoSEQ multiplex PCR; the TCRdb copy retains only in-frame clones and omits some. The sample consists of about 19,000 clones, roughly nine tenths of them appearing once. The sequence derives from a woman aged 40 to 50 with major depressive disorder. The chain carries TRBV25-1 and TRBJ2-3, with TRBD1 matching over 12 bases. Sequencing used CD4+ T cells from PBMCs. DNA for the CDR3: TGTGCCTCAGGGACAGGGGGCGCAGATACGCAGTATTTT. It yields the protein CASGTGGADTQYF.